Each of the 7 T cell receptor beta chains below was sequenced from the same sample in a study of T cells expressing NK-cell markers. TCRdb reprocessed the 5' RACE reads, with one entry per CDR3 protein and no DNA. In all, the sample yields 500,000 or so distinct CDR3 sequences. What was sequenced was blood T cells: a sorted CD56 or NKG2C T cell subset, CD4+ or CD8+ T cells, or bulk PBMC T cells (not recorded which). The source is a man aged 18 to 30 in good health.

The V call is TRBV20-1, the J call TRBJ2-6. From germline, CDR1 is DFQATT and CDR2 SNEGSKA (reference sequence). This CDR3 has 13 residues. This CDR3 is CSAFRVGANVLTF.

The chain is built from TRBV20-1 and TRBJ1-1; TCRdb's assignment of TRBD1 cannot be checked, as there is no DNA. This CDR3 is 14 amino acids long. Looked up from germline, CDR1 is DFQATT and CDR2 is SNEGSKA (reference sequence). This chain's CDR3 is CSAREPTGATEAFF.

The chain uses TRBV20-1 and TRBJ1-6; TCRdb's assignment of TRBD1 cannot be checked, as there is no DNA. The CDR3 runs to 16 residues. Per the germline V gene, CDR1 is DFQATT and CDR2 is SNEGSKA (reference sequence). CDR3 region: CSATPTSRGADSPLHF.

The V and J genes are TRBV7-2 and TRBJ2-5. CDR1 and CDR2 (germline): SGHTA, FQGNSA. The CDR3 is 17 amino acids. CDR3: CASSLANVRRSQETQYF.

J is TRBJ2-1 and V is TRBV15; there is no DNA to check the TCRdb D call of TRBD2. This CDR3 region has 17 residues. Germline values: CDR1 LNHNV, CDR2 YYDKDF (reference sequence). The CDR3 loop reads CATSRGGGLAGGNEQFF.

The rearrangement links TRBV20-1 to TRBJ2-5; the TRBD2 assignment by TCRdb is unverifiable without DNA. CDR1 DFQATT and CDR2 SNEGSKA come from the germline V gene (reference sequence). This CDR3 is 15 amino acids long. CDR3 loop: CSVKTPGLAMETQYF.

The chain uses TRBV29-1 and TRBJ1-1. The germline CDR1 and CDR2 sequences are SQVTM and ANQGSEA. The CDR3 has 12 residues. CDR3 region: CSVLKPSTEAFF. Combining the CDR3 with reference TRBV29-1 and TRBJ1-1 gives the whole variable domain SAVISQKPSRDICQRGTSLTIQCQVDSQVTMMFWYRQQPGQSLTLIATANQGSEATYESGFVIDKFPISRPNLTFSTLTVSNMSPEDSSIYLCSVLKPSTEAFFGQGTRLTVV.